The TCR beta chain under discussion was sequenced for a study of CD8 T cell repertoires and HIV-1 epitope variants. The overall study: Controls were a CMV, EBV and flu pool, Ebola AY9, and no peptide.

Assay used: immunoSEQ multiplex PCR; TCRdb lists only in-frame clones, some missing. The data hold some 4,900 clones, with around 71% observed a single time. The V end was cut by 3 bases, the J end by 3 bases, with 10 bases between. Germline CDR1 SGDLS, CDR2 YYNGEE. The CDR3 contains 13 residues. General study points: Eight or nine antigen-specific TCR beta clonotypes were found; about six seemed cross-reactive to variants.

This clone was seen more than once but under ten times. The target antigen is unknown. What was sequenced was cultured CD8+ T cells derived from PBMCs. The clonotype was recovered from a male donor with HIV. This chain uses TRBV9 with TRBJ2-7; possible D gene TRBD1, 5 bases. The CDR3 nucleotides read TGTGCCAGCAGCGCCGAGCAGGGCTACGAGCAGTACTTC. Translated, it gives CASSAEQGYEQYF.